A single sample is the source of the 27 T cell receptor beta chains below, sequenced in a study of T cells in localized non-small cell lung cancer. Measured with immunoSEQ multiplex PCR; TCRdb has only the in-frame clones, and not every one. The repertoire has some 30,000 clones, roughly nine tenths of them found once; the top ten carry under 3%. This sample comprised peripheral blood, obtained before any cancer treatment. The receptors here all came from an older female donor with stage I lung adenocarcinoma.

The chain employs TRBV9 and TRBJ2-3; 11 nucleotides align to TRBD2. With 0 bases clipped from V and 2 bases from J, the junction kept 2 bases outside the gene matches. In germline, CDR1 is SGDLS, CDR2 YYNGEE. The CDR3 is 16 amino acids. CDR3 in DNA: TGTGCCAGCAGCGTAGCGGGACTAGCGGTCACAGATACGCAGTATTTT. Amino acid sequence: CASSVAGLAVTDTQYF.

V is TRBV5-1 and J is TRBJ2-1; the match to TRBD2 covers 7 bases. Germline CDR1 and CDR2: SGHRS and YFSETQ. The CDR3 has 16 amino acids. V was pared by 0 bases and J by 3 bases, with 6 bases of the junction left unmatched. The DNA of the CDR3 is TGCGCCAGCAGCTTGGACGCGGGAGTAGTCTACAATGAGCAGTTCTTC. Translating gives CASSLDAGVVYNEQFF.

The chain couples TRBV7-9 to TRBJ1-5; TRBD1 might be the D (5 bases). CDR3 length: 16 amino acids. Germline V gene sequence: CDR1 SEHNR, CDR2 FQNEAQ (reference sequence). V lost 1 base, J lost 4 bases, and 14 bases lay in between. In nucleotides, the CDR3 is TGTGCCAGCAGCTTAGGAGGGACGGATCTTAATCAGCCCCAGCATTTT. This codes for CASSLGGTDLNQPQHF. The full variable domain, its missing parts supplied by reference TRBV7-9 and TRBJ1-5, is DTGVSQNPRHKITKRGQNVTFRCDPISEHNRLYWYRQTLGQGPEFLTYFQNEAQLEKSRLLSDRFSAERPKGSFSTLEIQRTEQGDSAMYLCASSLGGTDLNQPQHFGDGTRLSIL.

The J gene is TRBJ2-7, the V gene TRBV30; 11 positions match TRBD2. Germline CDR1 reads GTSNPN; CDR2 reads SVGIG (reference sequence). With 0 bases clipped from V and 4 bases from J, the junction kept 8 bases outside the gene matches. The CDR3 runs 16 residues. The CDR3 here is CAWSVWGTSGSYEQYF. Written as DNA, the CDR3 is TGTGCCTGGAGTGTTTGGGGGACTAGCGGATCGTACGAGCAGTACTTC.

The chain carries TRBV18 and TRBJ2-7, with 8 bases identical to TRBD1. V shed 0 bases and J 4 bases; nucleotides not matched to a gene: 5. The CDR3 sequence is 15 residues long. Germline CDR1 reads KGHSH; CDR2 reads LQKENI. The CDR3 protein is CASSPPTGDFYEQYF. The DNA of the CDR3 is TGTGCCAGCTCACCACCGACAGGGGATTTTTACGAGCAGTACTTC.

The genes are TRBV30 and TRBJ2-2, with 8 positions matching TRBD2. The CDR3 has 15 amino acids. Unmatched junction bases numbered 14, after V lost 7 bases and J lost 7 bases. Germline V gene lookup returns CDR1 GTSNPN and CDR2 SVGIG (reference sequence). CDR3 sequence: CAFPGGAGVVGELFF. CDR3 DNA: TGTGCCTTCCCCGGGGGGGCGGGAGTCGTCGGGGAGCTGTTTTTT.

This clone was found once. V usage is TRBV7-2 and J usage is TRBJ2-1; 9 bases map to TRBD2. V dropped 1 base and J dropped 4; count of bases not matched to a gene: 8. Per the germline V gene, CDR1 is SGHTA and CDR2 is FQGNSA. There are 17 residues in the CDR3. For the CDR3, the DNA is TGTGCCAGCAGCTTAGGCCTACTAGCGGGTCCTTACAATGAGCAGTTCTTC. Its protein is CASSLGLLAGPYNEQFF.

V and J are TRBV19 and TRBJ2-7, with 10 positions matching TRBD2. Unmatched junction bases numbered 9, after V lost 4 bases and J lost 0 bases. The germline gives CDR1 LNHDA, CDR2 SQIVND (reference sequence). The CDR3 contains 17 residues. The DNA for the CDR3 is TGTGCCAGTAGTAGGGAGGGGACTAGCGCGTACTCCTACGAGCAGTACTTC. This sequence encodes CASSREGTSAYSYEQYF.

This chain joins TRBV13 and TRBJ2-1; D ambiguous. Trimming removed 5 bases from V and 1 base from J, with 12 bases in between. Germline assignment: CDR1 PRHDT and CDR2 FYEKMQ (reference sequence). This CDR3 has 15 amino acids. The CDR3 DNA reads TGTGCCAGCAGCCCCCGAGTAGTTTCCTACAATGAGCAGTTCTTC. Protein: CASSPRVVSYNEQFF. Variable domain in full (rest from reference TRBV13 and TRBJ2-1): AAGVIQSPRHLIKEKRETATLKCYPIPRHDTVYWYQQGPGQDPQFLISFYEKMQSDKGSIPDRFSAQQFSDYHSELNMSSLELGDSALYFCASSPRVVSYNEQFFGPGTRLTVL.

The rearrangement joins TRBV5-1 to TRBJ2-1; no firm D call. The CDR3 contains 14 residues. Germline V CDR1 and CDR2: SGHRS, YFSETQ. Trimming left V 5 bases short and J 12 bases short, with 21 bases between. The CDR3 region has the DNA TGCGCCAGCAGGAATGTGGAGTCCCTAAGTGTGCAGTTCTTC. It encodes CASRNVESLSVQFF.

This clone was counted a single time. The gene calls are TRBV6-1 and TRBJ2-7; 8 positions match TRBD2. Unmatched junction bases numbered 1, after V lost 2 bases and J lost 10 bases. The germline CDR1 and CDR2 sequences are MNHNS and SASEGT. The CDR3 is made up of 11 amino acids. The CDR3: CASSEREGQYF. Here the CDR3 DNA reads TGTGCCAGCAGTGAACGGGAGGGTCAGTACTTC.

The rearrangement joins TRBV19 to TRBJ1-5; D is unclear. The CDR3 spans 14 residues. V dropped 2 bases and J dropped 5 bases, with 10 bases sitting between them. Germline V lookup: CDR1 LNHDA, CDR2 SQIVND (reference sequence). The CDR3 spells CASSIMAADQPQHF. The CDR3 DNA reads TGTGCCAGTAGTATAATGGCCGCGGATCAGCCCCAGCATTTT. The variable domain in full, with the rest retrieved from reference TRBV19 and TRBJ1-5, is DGGITQSPKYLFRKEGQNVTLSCEQNLNHDAMYWYRQDPGQGLRLIYYSQIVNDFQKGDIAEGYSVSREKKESFPLTVTSAQKNPTAFYLCASSIMAADQPQHFGDGTRLSIL.

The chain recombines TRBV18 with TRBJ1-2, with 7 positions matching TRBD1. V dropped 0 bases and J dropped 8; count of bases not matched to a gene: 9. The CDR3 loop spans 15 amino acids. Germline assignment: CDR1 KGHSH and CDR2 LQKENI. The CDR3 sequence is CASSPPNRGTGGYTF. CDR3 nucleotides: TGTGCCAGCTCACCACCGAACAGGGGTACAGGGGGCTACACCTTC.

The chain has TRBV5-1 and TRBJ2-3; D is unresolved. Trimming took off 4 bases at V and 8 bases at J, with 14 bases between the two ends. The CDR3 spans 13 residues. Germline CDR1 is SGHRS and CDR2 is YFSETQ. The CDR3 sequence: CASSLDELATQYF. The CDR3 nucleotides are TGCGCCAGCAGCCTGGACGAGTTAGCTACGCAGTATTTT.

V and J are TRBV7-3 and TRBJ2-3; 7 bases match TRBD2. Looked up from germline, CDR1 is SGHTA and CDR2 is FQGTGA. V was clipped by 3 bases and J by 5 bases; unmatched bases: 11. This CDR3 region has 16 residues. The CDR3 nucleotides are TGTGCCAGCAGCTTTGTGTCGGGAGGCCAAGGAGATACGCAGTATTTT. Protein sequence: CASSFVSGGQGDTQYF.

In DNA form, the CDR3 reads TGCGCCAGCAGTGACCAGAGCGGGAGCAGAGGGCAGTTCTTC. It translates to CASSDQSGSRGQFF. The chain employs TRBV10-1 and TRBJ2-1, with 8 bases that match TRBD2. Germline CDR1 reads WNHNN; CDR2 reads SYGVQD (reference sequence). The CDR3 sequence is 14 residues long. The junction had 10 bases not matched to a gene; V was cut back by 3 bases and J by 12 bases.

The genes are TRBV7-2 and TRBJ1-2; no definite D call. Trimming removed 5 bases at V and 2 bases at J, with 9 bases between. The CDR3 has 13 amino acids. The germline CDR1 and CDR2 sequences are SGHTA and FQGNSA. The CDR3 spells CASSPPDNYGYTF. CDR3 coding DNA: TGTGCCAGCAGCCCCCCTGACAACTATGGCTACACCTTC.

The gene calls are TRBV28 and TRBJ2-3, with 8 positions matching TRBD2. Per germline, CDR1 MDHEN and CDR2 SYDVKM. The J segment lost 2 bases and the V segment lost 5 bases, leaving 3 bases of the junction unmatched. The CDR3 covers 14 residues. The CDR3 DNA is TGTGCCAGCAGTAAGCGGGAGTTCACAGATACGCAGTATTTT. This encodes CASSKREFTDTQYF.

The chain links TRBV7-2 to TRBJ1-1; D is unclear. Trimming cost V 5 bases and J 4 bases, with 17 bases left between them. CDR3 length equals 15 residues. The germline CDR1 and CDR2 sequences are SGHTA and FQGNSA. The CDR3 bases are TGTGCCAGCAGCCCGAGACTTTCTACGGGCACTGAAGCTTTCTTT. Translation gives CASSPRLSTGTEAFF.

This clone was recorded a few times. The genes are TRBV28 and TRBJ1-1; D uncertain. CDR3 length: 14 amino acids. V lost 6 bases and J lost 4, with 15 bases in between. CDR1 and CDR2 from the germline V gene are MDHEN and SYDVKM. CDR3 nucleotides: TGTGCCAGCAGAAGTCATCCGCTGGGCACTGAAGCTTTCTTT. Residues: CASRSHPLGTEAFF.

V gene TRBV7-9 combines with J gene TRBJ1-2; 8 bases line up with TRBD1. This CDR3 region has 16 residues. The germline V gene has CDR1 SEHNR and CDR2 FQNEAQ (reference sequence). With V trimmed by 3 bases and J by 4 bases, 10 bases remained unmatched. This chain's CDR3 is CASSFINRGASYGYTF. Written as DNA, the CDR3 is TGTGCCAGCAGCTTTATAAACAGGGGGGCGAGCTATGGCTACACCTTC.

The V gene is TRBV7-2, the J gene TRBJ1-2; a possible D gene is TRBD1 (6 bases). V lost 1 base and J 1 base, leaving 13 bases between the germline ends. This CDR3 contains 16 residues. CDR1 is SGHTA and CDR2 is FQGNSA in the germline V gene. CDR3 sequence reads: CASSLVTGHLNYGYTF. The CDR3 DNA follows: TGTGCCAGCAGCTTAGTAACGGGACACCTTAACTATGGCTACACCTTC. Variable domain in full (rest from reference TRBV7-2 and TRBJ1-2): GAGVSQSPSNKVTEKGKDVELRCDPISGHTALYWYRQSLGQGLEFLIYFQGNSAPDKSGLPSDRFSAERTGGSVSTLTIQRTQQEDSAVYLCASSLVTGHLNYGYTFGSGTRLTVV.

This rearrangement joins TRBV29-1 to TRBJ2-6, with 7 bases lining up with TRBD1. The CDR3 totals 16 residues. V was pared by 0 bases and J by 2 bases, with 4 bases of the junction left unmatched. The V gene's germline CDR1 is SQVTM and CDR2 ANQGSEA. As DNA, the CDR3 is TGCAGCGTTGAAGAAGATGGGACAGCTGGGGCCAACGTCCTGACTTTC. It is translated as CSVEEDGTAGANVLTF. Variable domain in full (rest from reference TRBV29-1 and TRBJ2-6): SAVISQKPSRDICQRGTSLTIQCQVDSQVTMMFWYRQQPGQSLTLIATANQGSEATYESGFVIDKFPISRPNLTFSTLTVSNMSPEDSSIYLCSVEEDGTAGANVLTFGAGSRLTVL.

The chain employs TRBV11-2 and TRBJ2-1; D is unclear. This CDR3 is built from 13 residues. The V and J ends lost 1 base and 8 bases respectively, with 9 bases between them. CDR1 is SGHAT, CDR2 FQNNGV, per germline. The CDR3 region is CASSLGRLDEQFF. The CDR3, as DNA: TGTGCCAGCAGCTTAGGGCGGCTCGATGAGCAGTTCTTC.

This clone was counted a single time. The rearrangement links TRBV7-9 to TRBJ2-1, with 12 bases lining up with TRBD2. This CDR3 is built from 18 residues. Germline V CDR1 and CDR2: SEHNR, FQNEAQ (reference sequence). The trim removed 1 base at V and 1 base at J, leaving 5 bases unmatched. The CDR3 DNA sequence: TGTGCCAGCAGCTTAGGCCTAGCGGGAGGGCCGTCCTACAATGAGCAGTTCTTC. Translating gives CASSLGLAGGPSYNEQFF.

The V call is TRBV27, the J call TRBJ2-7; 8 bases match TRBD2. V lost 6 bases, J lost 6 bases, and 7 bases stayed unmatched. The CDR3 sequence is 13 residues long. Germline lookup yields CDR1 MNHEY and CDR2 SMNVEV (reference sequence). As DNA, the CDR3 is TGTGCCAGCAGGACTAGCGTTTTCTCCGAGCAGTACTTC. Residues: CASRTSVFSEQYF.

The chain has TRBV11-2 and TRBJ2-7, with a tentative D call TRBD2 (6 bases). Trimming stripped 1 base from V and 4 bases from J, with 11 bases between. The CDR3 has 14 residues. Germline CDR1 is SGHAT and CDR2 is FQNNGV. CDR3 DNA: TGTGCCAGCAGCTTAGGGCTAGCGATTTACGAGCAGTACTTC. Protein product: CASSLGLAIYEQYF.